These 25 T cell receptor beta chains share one sample of origin, sequenced in a study of blood T cell repertoires in COVID-19. Generated by immunoSEQ multiplex PCR, the TCRdb table keeps only in-frame clones and is missing some. Among roughly 120,000 clones, 85% were seen once, and the ten largest hold about 13%. The sequencing sample was made of peripheral blood. The source is a human donor in a cohort sampled during active COVID-19.

This chain links TRBV2 with TRBJ1-5, with unresolved D. Per the germline V gene, CDR1 is SNHLY and CDR2 is FYNNEI. The V end was cut by 5 bases, the J end by 0 bases, with 8 bases between. The CDR3 totals 14 residues. CDR3 sequence reads: CASSPGSSNQPQHF. CDR3 DNA: TGTGCCAGCAGTCCCGGGAGTAGCAATCAGCCCCAGCATTTT.

In its sample, this clone was seen once. The gene calls are TRBV19 and TRBJ2-1, with 11 bases aligning to TRBD2. CDR1 LNHDA and CDR2 SQIVND come from the germline V gene (reference sequence). The CDR3 has 17 amino acids. V shed 5 bases and J 8 bases; nucleotides not matched to a gene: 14. The CDR3 region has the DNA TGTGCCAGTAGTCAATCTAGCGGGGGGTTTGGGGGCGATGAGCAGTTCTTC. This translates into CASSQSSGGFGGDEQFF.

The V and J genes are TRBV9 and TRBJ2-5; 7 nucleotides match TRBD1. The CDR3 extends over 14 amino acids. Germline V gene lookup returns CDR1 SGDLS and CDR2 YYNGEE. The trim removed 4 bases at V and 1 base at J, leaving 4 bases unmatched. For the CDR3, the DNA is TGTGCCAGCAGCACAGGGGACGGCCAAGAGACCCAGTACTTC. It translates to CASSTGDGQETQYF.

The CDR3 spells CASSALGQGAHETQYF. The CDR3 DNA reads as TGCGCCAGCAGCGCCCTGGGACAGGGGGCGCATGAGACCCAGTACTTC. The gene calls are TRBV5-1 and TRBJ2-5; 12 nucleotides line up with TRBD1. The V gene's germline CDR1 is SGHRS and CDR2 YFSETQ. The CDR3 runs 16 residues. Trimming removed 4 bases from V and 5 bases from J; junction bases left unmatched: 9.

CDR3: CASLSGENQPQHF. CDR3 coding DNA: TGTGCCAGCCTGTCGGGGGAAAATCAGCCCCAGCATTTT. The J gene is TRBJ1-5, the V gene TRBV6-6, with D possibly matching TRBD1 (5 bases). Trimming shortened V by 8 bases and J by 4 bases, and 12 bases separated the two germline ends. This CDR3 contains 13 residues. Germline CDR1 reads MNHNY; CDR2 reads SVGAGI (reference sequence).

This clone was counted between two and nine times. The CDR3 DNA follows: TGTGCCAGCAGCTTAGGAGGACAGGGAAATCAGCCCCAGCATTTT. This encodes CASSLGGQGNQPQHF. The chain carries TRBV7-2 and TRBJ1-5; 8 bases are shared with TRBD1. CDR3 length: 15 amino acids. Per germline, CDR1 SGHTA and CDR2 FQGNSA. J lost 4 bases, V lost 1 base, and 3 bases had no gene match.

This clone has only a few counts. The V gene is TRBV6-6, the J gene TRBJ1-1; no firm D call. The CDR3 extends over 15 amino acids. Deletions cut 5 bases from V and 8 bases from J, with 21 bases between. Germline assignment: CDR1 MNHNY and CDR2 SVGAGI (reference sequence). CDR3 residues: CASSRNRGLGSEAFF. The CDR3 DNA is TGTGCCAGCAGTAGGAATCGGGGATTGGGGTCCGAAGCTTTCTTT.

This CDR3 reads CASSFYNNEQFF. CDR3 sequence (DNA): TGTGCCAGCAGTTTTTACAACAATGAGCAGTTCTTC. This chain connects TRBV12-3 or TRBV12-4 to TRBJ2-1; D is ambiguous. The germline V and J ends were trimmed by 3 bases and 5 bases, with 5 bases remaining between them. The CDR3 totals 12 residues.

This clone was detected ten times or more. V and J are TRBV6-2 or TRBV6-3 and TRBJ1-2, with D tentatively TRBD1 (6 bases). V shed 5 bases and J shed 3 bases, with 13 bases lying between them. The CDR3 covers 14 residues. Germline CDR1 and CDR2: MNHEY and SVGEGT. CDR3 amino acids: CASSTMRTDYGYTF. CDR3 in DNA: TGTGCCAGCAGTACAATGCGGACAGACTATGGCTACACCTTC.

As concerns this clone: Other DNA sequences from this sample encode an identical CDR3 as well. The genes are TRBV6-5 and TRBJ2-3; 7 bases fit TRBD1. Looked up from germline, CDR1 is MNHEY and CDR2 is SVGAGI. J lost 3 bases, V lost 8 bases, and 2 bases had no gene match. This CDR3 is built from 12 residues. CDR3 DNA: TGTGCCAGCTCCAGGGGGACAGATACGCAGTATTTT. It is translated as CASSRGTDTQYF.

J is TRBJ1-2 and V is TRBV3-1 (or the pseudogene TRBV3-2); 8 bases line up with TRBD1. This CDR3 region has 13 residues. Germline V gene data show CDR1 as LGHDT and CDR2 as YNNKEL (reference sequence). V was pared by 3 bases and J by 8 bases, with 5 bases of the junction left unmatched. DNA of the CDR3: TGTGCCAGCAGCCAGGGGACAGGCGGCGGCTACACCTTC. Protein sequence: CASSQGTGGGYTF.

The V call is TRBV7-2, the J call TRBJ2-7; TRBD1 matches at 10 bases. V shed 5 bases, J shed 0 bases, and the junction held 4 bases outside the gene matches. This CDR3 spans 15 amino acids. Germline CDR1 and CDR2: SGHTA and FQGNSA. In nucleotides, the CDR3 is TGTGCCAGCAGCCCGGACAGGGGGGCCTCCTACGAGCAGTACTTC. This sequence encodes CASSPDRGASYEQYF.

The chain has TRBV5-1 and TRBJ2-3, with 7 nucleotides matching TRBD2. J gave up 1 base and V 4 bases, and 3 bases lay outside the gene matches. The CDR3 is 14 amino acids. CDR1 is SGHRS, CDR2 YFSETQ, per germline. The CDR3 sequence: CASSKTSGTDTQYF. The CDR3 nucleotides are TGCGCCAGCAGCAAAACTAGCGGCACAGATACGCAGTATTTT. The variable domain in full, with the rest retrieved from reference TRBV5-1 and TRBJ2-3, is KAGVTQTPRYLIKTRGQQVTLSCSPISGHRSVSWYQQTPGQGLQFLFEYFSETQRNKGNFPGRFSGRQFSNSRSEMNVSTLELGDSALYLCASSKTSGTDTQYFGPGTRLTVL.

The rearrangement uses TRBV4-3 and TRBJ2-1; 9 nucleotides line up with TRBD1. The V and J ends lost 4 bases and 3 bases, in that order; junction bases with no gene match: 7. The CDR3 consists of 16 residues. Per germline, CDR1 LGHNA and CDR2 YSLEER. This CDR3 reads CASSPVDRGNYNEQFF. In nucleotides, the CDR3 is TGCGCCAGCAGCCCCGTTGACAGGGGGAACTACAATGAGCAGTTCTTC.

This clone was detected once. The V call is TRBV29-1, the J call TRBJ1-1; D may be TRBD1 (5 bases). Germline V CDR1 and CDR2: SQVTM, ANQGSEA. This CDR3 is built from 13 residues. Between the trimmed V and J ends, which lost 1 base and 4 bases, there was a span of 10 bases. CDR3 region: CSVEAGGGTEAFF. The CDR3 DNA follows: TGCAGCGTTGAAGCCGGGGGAGGCACTGAAGCTTTCTTT.

V is TRBV7-9 and J is TRBJ2-3; D gene unclear. The CDR3 runs to 15 residues. Per the germline V gene, CDR1 is SEHNR and CDR2 is FQNEAQ (reference sequence). V was shortened by 1 base and J by 0 bases, with 8 bases between the two germline ends. The CDR3 sequence: CASSLVPSSTDTQYF. The CDR3 DNA reads as TGTGCCAGCAGCTTAGTTCCTAGTAGCACAGATACGCAGTATTTT.

The chain has TRBV7-9 and TRBJ2-1; TRBD1 matches at 9 bases. Trimming took 4 bases from V and 8 from J; bases not matched to a gene: 9. The germline V gene has CDR1 SEHNR and CDR2 FQNEAQ (reference sequence). The CDR3 covers 15 residues. Here the CDR3 DNA reads TGTGCCAGCAGCTCTTCCGGGACAGGGATCGATGAGCAGTTCTTC. It translates to CASSSSGTGIDEQFF. The variable domain in full, completed from reference TRBV7-9 and TRBJ2-1, reads DTGVSQNPRHKITKRGQNVTFRCDPISEHNRLYWYRQTLGQGPEFLTYFQNEAQLEKSRLLSDRFSAERPKGSFSTLEIQRTEQGDSAMYLCASSSSGTGIDEQFFGPGTRLTVL.

The chain is built from TRBV5-5 and TRBJ2-1; no definite D call. The V end was cut by 0 bases, the J end by 8 bases, with 12 bases between. The V gene's germline CDR1 is SGHKS and CDR2 YYEKEE (reference sequence). The CDR3 is made up of 14 amino acids. The CDR3 bases are TGTGCCAGCAGCTTGGAACCCACCAGGCATGAGCAGTTCTTC. It encodes CASSLEPTRHEQFF.

The CDR3 region is CASRRLGGTPPYEQYF. The CDR3 nucleotides are TGTGCCAGCAGACGCCTAGGGGGCACCCCCCCCTACGAGCAGTACTTC. The chain recombines TRBV28 with TRBJ2-7, with 7 bases that match TRBD1. Unmatched junction bases numbered 13, after V lost 6 bases and J lost 2 bases. The CDR3 runs to 16 residues. The germline V gene encodes CDR1 MDHEN and CDR2 SYDVKM.

The V call is TRBV7-2, the J call TRBJ2-7; the D gene is possibly TRBD1 (6 bases). CDR1 and CDR2 from the germline V gene are SGHTA and FQGNSA. The V end lost 4 bases, the J end lost 2 bases, and 15 bases lay between the germline ends. The CDR3 spans 15 residues. CDR3 region: CASSYTRDTTYEQYF. The CDR3 nucleotides are TGTGCCAGCAGCTACACCCGGGACACGACCTACGAGCAGTACTTC.

This chain uses TRBV3-1 (or the pseudogene TRBV3-2) with TRBJ2-4; 7 bases match TRBD2. The junction had 5 bases not matched to a gene; V was cut back by 0 bases and J by 3 bases. The CDR3 covers 16 residues. In germline, CDR1 is LGHDT, CDR2 YNNKEL (reference sequence). This CDR3 is CASSQDVRGYKNIQYF. CDR3 sequence (DNA): TGTGCCAGCAGCCAAGACGTGCGGGGGTACAAAAACATTCAGTACTTC.

The V gene is TRBV7-2, the J gene TRBJ2-1, with 9 nucleotides matching TRBD2. This CDR3 is built from 19 residues. With 4 bases clipped from V and 3 bases from J, the junction kept 16 bases outside the gene matches. Germline V CDR1 and CDR2: SGHTA, FQGNSA. The CDR3 loop reads CASSYPVTSGFSFYNEQFF. CDR3 DNA sequence: TGTGCCAGCAGCTACCCCGTGACTAGCGGCTTTAGCTTCTACAATGAGCAGTTCTTC.

This clone came up a few times. CDR3 protein: CASRPYNTEAFF. The CDR3 DNA reads TGTGCCAGCAGGCCTTATAACACTGAAGCTTTCTTT. The J gene is TRBJ1-1, the V gene TRBV6-2 or TRBV6-3; no clear D. V was pared by 6 bases and J by 2 bases, with 7 bases between. Germline lookup yields CDR1 MNHEY and CDR2 SVGEGT. CDR3 length equals 12 residues.

The chain carries TRBV6-2 or TRBV6-3 and TRBJ2-1; D is possibly TRBD1 (6 bases). V was shortened by 0 bases and J by 6 bases, with 12 bases between the two germline ends. Germline V gene data show CDR1 as MNHEY and CDR2 as SVGEGT. This CDR3 is built from 15 residues. The CDR3 DNA reads TGTGCCAGCAGTTACTCGAGTCAGGGGTTCAATGAGCAGTTCTTC. It yields the protein CASSYSSQGFNEQFF.

This clone came up once. The V call is TRBV2, the J call TRBJ2-5, with 14 bases lining up with TRBD2. With 4 bases clipped from V and 13 bases from J, the junction kept 11 bases outside the gene matches. The CDR3 covers 15 residues. In germline, CDR1 is SNHLY, CDR2 FYNNEI. DNA of the CDR3: TGTGCCAGCAGTGGGACTAGCGGGGGGCCGCTGAGTCTGTACTTC. Translated, it gives CASSGTSGGPLSLYF.